This T cell receptor (beta chain) originates from a study of blood T cell repertoires in COVID-19. About the research overall: Nucleic acid was either cDNA or gDNA, and it came from T cells, B-cell-depleted T cells, or PBMCs.

In the original analysis: Reference gene primer amplification gave nucleated cell count estimates. Data came from immunoSEQ multiplex PCR; TCRdb stores just in-frame clones and leaves some out. The V and J calls and the clone size are those of that table, but D and trimming were determined from the DNA. The sample yields some 99,000 clones, around 82% seen once. V lost 5 bases and J 6 bases, leaving 16 bases between the germline ends. In germline, CDR1 is GTSNPN, CDR2 SVGIG (reference sequence). CDR3 length equals 14 residues. The specimen was peripheral blood. The chain has TRBV30 and TRBJ2-2, with D perhaps matching TRBD2 (6 bases). This TCR derives from a woman aged 45-65 years with acute or convalescent COVID-19. CDR3: CAWEGLGKPGELFF. The CDR3, as DNA: TGTGCCTGGGAGGGACTTGGCAAGCCCGGGGAGCTGTTTTTT.